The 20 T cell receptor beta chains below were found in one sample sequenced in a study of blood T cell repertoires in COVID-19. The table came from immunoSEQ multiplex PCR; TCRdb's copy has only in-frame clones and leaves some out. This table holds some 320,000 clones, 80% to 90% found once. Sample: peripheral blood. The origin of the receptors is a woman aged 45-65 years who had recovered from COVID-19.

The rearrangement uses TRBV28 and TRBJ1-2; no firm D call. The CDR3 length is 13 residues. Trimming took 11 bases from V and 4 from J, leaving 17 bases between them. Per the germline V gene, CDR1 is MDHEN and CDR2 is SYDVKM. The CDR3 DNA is TGTGCCGCTACTAGGACTCGCGCCTATGGCTACACCTTC. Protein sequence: CAATRTRAYGYTF.

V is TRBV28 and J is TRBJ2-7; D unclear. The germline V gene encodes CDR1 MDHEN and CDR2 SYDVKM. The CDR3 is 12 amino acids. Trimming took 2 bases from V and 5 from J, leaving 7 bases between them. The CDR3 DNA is TGTGCCAGCAGTTTAACAAAAGACGAGCAGTACTTC. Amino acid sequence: CASSLTKDEQYF.

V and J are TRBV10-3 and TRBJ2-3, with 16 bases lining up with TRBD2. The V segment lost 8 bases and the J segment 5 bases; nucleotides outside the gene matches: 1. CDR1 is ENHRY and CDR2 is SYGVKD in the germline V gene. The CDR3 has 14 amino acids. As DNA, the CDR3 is TGTGCCATCGGGACTAGCGGGAGGGAAGATACGCAGTATTTT. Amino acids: CAIGTSGREDTQYF.

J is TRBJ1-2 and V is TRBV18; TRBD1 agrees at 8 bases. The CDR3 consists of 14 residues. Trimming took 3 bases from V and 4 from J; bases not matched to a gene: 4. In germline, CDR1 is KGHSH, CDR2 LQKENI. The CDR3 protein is CASSPGDRSYGYTF. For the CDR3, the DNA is TGTGCCAGCTCACCGGGGGACAGGTCCTATGGCTACACCTTC.

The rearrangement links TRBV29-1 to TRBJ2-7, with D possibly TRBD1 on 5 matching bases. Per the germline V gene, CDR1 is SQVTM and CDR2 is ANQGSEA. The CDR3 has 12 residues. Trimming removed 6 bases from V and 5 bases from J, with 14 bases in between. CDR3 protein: CSVGQGFDEQYF. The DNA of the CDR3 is TGCAGCGTCGGGCAGGGTTTCGACGAGCAGTACTTC.

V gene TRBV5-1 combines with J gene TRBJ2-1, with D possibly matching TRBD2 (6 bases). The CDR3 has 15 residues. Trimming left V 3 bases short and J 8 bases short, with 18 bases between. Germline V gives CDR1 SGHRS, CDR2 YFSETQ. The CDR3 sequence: CASSSGGGWGDEQFF. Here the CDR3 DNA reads TGCGCCAGCAGCTCCGGTGGGGGATGGGGGGATGAGCAGTTCTTC.

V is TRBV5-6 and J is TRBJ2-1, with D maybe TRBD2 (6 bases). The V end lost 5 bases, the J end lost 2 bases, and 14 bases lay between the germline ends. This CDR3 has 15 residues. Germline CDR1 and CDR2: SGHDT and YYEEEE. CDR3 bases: TGTGCCAGCAGTCGCGGAGGGAGCACCTACAATGAGCAGTTCTTC. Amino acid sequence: CASSRGGSTYNEQFF.

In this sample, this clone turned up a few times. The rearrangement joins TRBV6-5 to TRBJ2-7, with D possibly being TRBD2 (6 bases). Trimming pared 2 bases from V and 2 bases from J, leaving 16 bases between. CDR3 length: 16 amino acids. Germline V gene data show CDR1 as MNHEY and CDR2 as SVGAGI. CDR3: CASSYVESGVPYEQYF. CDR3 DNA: TGTGCCAGCAGTTACGTAGAGTCGGGAGTCCCCTACGAGCAGTACTTC.

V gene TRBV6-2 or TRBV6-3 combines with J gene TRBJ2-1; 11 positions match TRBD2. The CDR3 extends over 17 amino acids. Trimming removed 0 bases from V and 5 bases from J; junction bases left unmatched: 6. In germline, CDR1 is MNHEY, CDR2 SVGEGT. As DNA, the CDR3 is TGTGCCAGCAGTTACTCCAGACTAGCGGGAAGGGACAATGAGCAGTTCTTC. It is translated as CASSYSRLAGRDNEQFF.

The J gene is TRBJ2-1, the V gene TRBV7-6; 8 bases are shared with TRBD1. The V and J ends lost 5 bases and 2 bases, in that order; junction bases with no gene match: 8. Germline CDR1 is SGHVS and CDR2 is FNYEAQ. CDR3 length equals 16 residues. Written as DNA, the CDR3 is TGTGCCAGCAGCCCGAAGGTGGACAGGGCCTACAATGAGCAGTTCTTC. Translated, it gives CASSPKVDRAYNEQFF.

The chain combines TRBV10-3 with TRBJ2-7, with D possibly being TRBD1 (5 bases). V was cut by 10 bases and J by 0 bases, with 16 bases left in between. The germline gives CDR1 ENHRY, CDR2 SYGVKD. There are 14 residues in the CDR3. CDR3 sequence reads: CATLQDLSSYEQYF. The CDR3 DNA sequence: TGTGCCACCCTACAGGATCTCAGCTCCTACGAGCAGTACTTC.

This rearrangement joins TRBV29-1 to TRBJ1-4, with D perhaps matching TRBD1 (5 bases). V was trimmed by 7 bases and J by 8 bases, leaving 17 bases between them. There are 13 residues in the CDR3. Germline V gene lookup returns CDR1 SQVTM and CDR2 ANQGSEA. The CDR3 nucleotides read TGCAGCGCTCGATCCTCATCAGGGGAAAAACTGTTTTTT. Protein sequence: CSARSSSGEKLFF. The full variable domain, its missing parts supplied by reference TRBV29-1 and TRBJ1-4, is SAVISQKPSRDICQRGTSLTIQCQVDSQVTMMFWYRQQPGQSLTLIATANQGSEATYESGFVIDKFPISRPNLTFSTLTVSNMSPEDSSIYLCSARSSSGEKLFFGSGTQLSVL.

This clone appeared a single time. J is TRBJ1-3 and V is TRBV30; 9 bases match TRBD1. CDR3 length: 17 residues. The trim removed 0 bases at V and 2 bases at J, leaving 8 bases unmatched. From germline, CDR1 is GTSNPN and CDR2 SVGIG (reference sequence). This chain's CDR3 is CAWSVLGQGFAGNTIYF. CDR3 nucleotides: TGTGCCTGGAGTGTCTTGGGACAGGGTTTTGCTGGAAACACCATATATTTT.

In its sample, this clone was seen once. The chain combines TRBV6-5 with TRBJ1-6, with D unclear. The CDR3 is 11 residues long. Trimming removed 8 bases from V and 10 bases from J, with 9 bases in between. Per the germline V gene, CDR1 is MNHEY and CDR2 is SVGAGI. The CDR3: CASRGSSPLHF. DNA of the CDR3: TGTGCCAGCCGGGGATCCTCACCCCTCCACTTT.

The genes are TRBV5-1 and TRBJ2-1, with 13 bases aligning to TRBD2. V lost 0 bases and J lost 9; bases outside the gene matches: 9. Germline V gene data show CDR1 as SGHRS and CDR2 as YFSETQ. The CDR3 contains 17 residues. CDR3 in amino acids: CASSLDRPLAGGSEQFF. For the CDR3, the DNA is TGCGCCAGCAGCTTGGATCGGCCACTAGCGGGAGGGAGTGAGCAGTTCTTC. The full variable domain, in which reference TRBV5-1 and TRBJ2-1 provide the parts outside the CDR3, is KAGVTQTPRYLIKTRGQQVTLSCSPISGHRSVSWYQQTPGQGLQFLFEYFSETQRNKGNFPGRFSGRQFSNSRSEMNVSTLELGDSALYLCASSLDRPLAGGSEQFFGPGTRLTVL.

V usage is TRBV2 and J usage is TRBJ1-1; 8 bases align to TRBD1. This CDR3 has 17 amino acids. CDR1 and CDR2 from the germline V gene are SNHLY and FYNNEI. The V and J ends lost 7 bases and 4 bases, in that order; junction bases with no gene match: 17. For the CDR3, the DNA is TGTGCCAGCACTGACAGGGGTATTTTTCAACGGGTCACTGAAGCTTTCTTT. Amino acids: CASTDRGIFQRVTEAFF.

CDR3 protein: CASSLVRENDEQYF. CDR3 bases: TGTGCCAGCAGCTTAGTCCGGGAAAACGACGAGCAGTACTTC. V gene TRBV7-9 combines with J gene TRBJ2-7; perhaps TRBD2 as D (5 bases). Per germline, CDR1 SEHNR and CDR2 FQNEAQ (reference sequence). Trimming took off 1 base at V and 5 bases at J, with 12 bases between the two ends. The CDR3 sequence is 14 residues long. The whole variable domain, remainder taken from reference TRBV7-9 and TRBJ2-7, is DTGVSQNPRHKITKRGQNVTFRCDPISEHNRLYWYRQTLGQGPEFLTYFQNEAQLEKSRLLSDRFSAERPKGSFSTLEIQRTEQGDSAMYLCASSLVRENDEQYFGPGTRLTVT.

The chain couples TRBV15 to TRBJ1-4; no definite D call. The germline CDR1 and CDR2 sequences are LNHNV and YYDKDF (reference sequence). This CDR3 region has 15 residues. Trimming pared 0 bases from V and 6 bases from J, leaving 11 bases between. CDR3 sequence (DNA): TGTGCCACCAGCAGAGACCGGCAGACTTATGAAAAACTGTTTTTT. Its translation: CATSRDRQTYEKLFF.

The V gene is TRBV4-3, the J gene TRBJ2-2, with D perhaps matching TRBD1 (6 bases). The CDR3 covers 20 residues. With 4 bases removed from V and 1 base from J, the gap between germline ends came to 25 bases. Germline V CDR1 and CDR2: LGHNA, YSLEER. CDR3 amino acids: CASSPYPPSWGRRNTGELFF. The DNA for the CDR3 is TGCGCCAGCAGCCCCTACCCCCCCTCATGGGGGCGTCGGAACACCGGGGAGCTGTTTTTT.

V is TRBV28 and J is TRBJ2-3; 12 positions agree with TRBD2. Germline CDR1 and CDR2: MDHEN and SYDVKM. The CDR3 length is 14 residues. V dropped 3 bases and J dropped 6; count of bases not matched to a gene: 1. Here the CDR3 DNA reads TGTGCCAGCAGTTTGGGGACTAGCGGGGATACGCAGTATTTT. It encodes CASSLGTSGDTQYF.